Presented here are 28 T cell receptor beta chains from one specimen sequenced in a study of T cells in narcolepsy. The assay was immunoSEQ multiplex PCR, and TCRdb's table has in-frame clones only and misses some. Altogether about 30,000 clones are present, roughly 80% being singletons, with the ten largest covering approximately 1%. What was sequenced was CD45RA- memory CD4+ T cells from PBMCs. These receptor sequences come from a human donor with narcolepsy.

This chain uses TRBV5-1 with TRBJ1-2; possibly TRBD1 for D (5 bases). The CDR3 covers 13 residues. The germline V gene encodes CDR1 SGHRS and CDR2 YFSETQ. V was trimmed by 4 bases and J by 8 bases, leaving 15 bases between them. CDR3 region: CASSQQDRGGYTF. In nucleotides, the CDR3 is TGCGCCAGCAGCCAACAGGACCGCGGGGGCTACACCTTC. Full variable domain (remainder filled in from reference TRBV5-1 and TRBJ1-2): KAGVTQTPRYLIKTRGQQVTLSCSPISGHRSVSWYQQTPGQGLQFLFEYFSETQRNKGNFPGRFSGRQFSNSRSEMNVSTLELGDSALYLCASSQQDRGGYTFGSGTRLTVV.

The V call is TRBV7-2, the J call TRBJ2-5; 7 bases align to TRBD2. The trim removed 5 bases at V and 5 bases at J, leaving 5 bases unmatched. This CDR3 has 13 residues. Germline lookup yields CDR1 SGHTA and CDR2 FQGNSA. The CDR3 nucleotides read TGTGCCAGCAGCCGCGGGAGAACGGAGACCCAGTACTTC. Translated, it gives CASSRGRTETQYF.

The CDR3 loop reads CASSQDGAGQGRNSPLHF. For the CDR3, the DNA is TGTGCCAGCAGCCAAGATGGGGCGGGACAGGGGCGAAATTCACCCCTCCACTTT. This chain joins TRBV4-2 and TRBJ1-6, with 10 bases aligning to TRBD1. The CDR3 extends over 18 amino acids. J gave up 7 bases and V 0 bases, and 9 bases lay outside the gene matches. In germline, CDR1 is LGHNA, CDR2 YNFKEQ.

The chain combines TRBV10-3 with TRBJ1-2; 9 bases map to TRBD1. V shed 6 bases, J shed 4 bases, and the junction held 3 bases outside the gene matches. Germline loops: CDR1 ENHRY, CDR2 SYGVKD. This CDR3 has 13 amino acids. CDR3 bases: TGTGCCATCAGGGCGACAGGGGGCTATGGCTACACCTTC. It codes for CAIRATGGYGYTF.

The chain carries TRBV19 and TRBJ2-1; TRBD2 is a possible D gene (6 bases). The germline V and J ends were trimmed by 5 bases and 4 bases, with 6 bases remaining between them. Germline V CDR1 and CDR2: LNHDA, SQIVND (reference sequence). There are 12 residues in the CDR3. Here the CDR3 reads CASSGGYNEQFF. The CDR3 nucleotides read TGTGCCAGTAGTGGGGGGTACAATGAGCAGTTCTTC.

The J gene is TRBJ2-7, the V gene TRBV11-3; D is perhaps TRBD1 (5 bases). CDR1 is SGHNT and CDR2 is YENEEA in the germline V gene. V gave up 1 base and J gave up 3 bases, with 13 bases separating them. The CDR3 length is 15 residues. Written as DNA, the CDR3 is TGTGCCAGCAGCTTAGGGCGTGGACAAATCTACGAGCAGTACTTC. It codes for CASSLGRGQIYEQYF.

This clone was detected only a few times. CDR3 DNA: TGTGCCAGCAGTCGTCACAGGGGGGCGGAGACCCAGTACTTC. It translates to CASSRHRGAETQYF. The chain joins TRBV27 to TRBJ2-5; 8 nucleotides line up with TRBD1. V shed 5 bases and J 5 bases; nucleotides not matched to a gene: 7. CDR1 is MNHEY and CDR2 is SMNVEV in the germline V gene (reference sequence). CDR3 size: 14 residues.

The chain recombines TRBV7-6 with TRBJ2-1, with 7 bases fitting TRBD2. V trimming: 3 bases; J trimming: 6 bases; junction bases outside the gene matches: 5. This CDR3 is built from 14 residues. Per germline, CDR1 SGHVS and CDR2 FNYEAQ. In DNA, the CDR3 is TGTGCCAGCAGCTTCGGGGGGTATAGCAATGAGCAGTTCTTC. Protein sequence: CASSFGGYSNEQFF.

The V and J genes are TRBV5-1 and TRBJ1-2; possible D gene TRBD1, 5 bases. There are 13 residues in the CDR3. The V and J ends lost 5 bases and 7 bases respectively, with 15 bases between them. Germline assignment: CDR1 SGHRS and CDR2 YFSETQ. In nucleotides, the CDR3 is TGCGCCAGCAGATCTACAGGAGACGGTGGCTACACCTTC. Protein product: CASRSTGDGGYTF.

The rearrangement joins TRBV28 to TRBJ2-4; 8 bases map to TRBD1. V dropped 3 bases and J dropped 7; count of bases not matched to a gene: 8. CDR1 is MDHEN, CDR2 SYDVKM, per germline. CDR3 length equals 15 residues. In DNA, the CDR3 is TGTGCCAGCAGTTTCCTTCAGGGGGCGAGGAACATTCAGTACTTC. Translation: CASSFLQGARNIQYF.

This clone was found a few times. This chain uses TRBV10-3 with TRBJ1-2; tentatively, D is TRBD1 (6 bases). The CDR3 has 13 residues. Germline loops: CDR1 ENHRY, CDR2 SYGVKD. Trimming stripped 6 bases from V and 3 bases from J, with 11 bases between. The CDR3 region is CAIRTGQDYGYTF. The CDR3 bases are TGTGCCATCAGGACGGGACAAGACTATGGCTACACCTTC.

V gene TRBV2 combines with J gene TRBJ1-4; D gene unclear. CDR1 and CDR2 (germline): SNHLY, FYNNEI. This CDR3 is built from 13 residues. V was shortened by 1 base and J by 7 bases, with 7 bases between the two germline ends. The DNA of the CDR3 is TGTGCCAGCAGTGAAGGTCCCAGTGAAAAACTGTTTTTT. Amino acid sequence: CASSEGPSEKLFF.

CDR3 amino acids: CASSGLRALQGANYGYTF. The DNA of the CDR3 is TGTGCCAGCAGCGGTTTAAGGGCACTACAGGGGGCTAACTATGGCTACACCTTC. The V and J genes are TRBV9 and TRBJ1-2, with TRBD1 identical over 8 bases. The CDR3 contains 18 residues. Germline lookup yields CDR1 SGDLS and CDR2 YYNGEE. Trimming removed 3 bases from V and 0 bases from J; junction bases left unmatched: 13.

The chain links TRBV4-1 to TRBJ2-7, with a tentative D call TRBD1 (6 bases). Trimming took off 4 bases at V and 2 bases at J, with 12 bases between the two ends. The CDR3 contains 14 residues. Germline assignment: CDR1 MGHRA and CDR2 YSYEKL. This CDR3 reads CASSRRDTPYEQYF. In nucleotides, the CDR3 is TGCGCCAGCAGCCGCCGGGACACACCCTACGAGCAGTACTTC.

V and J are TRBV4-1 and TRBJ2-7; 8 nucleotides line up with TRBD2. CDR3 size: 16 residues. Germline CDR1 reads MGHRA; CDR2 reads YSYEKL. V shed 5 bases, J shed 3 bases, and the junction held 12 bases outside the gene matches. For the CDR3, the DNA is TGCGCCAGCAGCTCAGACGGTGAACTAGCGGACTACGAGCAGTACTTC. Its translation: CASSSDGELADYEQYF.

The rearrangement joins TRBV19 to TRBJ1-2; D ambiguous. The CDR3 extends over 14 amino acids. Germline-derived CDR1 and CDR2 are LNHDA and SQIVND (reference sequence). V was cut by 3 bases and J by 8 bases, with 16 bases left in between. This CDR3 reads CASSIASGVGGYTF. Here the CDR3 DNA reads TGTGCCAGTAGTATCGCGAGCGGGGTGGGCGGCTACACCTTC.

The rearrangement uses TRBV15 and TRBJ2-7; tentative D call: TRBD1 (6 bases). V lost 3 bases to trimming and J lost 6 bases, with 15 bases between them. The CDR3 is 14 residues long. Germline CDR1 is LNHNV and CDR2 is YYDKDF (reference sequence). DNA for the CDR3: TGTGCCACCAGCAGGACCCGGACAGAAGGCGAGCAGTACTTC. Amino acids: CATSRTRTEGEQYF.

CDR3 region: CASSNSRGRSNYGYTF. The CDR3 DNA is TGTGCCAGTAGTAATTCCCGTGGTAGATCCAACTATGGCTACACCTTC. The chain is built from TRBV19 and TRBJ1-2; D ambiguous. The CDR3 spans 16 residues. CDR1 and CDR2 (germline): LNHDA, SQIVND (reference sequence). V shed 4 bases and J shed 2 bases, with 17 bases lying between them.

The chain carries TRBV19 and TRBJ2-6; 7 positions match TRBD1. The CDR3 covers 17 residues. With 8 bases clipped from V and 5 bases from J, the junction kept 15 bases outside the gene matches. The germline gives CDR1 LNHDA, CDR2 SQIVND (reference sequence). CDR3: CASSKGQLGVRANVLTF. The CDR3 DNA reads TGTGCCAGTTCGAAGGGACAGCTAGGGGTTAGGGCCAACGTCCTGACTTTC. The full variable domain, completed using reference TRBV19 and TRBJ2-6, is DGGITQSPKYLFRKEGQNVTLSCEQNLNHDAMYWYRQDPGQGLRLIYYSQIVNDFQKGDIAEGYSVSREKKESFPLTVTSAQKNPTAFYLCASSKGQLGVRANVLTFGAGSRLTVL.

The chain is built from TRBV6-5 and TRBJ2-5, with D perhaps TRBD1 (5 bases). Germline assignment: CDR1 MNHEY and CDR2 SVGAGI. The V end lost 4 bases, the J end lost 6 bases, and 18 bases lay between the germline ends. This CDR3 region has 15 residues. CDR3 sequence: CASSFNMGLPKTQYF. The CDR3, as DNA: TGTGCCAGCAGTTTTAACATGGGGCTCCCCAAGACCCAGTACTTC.

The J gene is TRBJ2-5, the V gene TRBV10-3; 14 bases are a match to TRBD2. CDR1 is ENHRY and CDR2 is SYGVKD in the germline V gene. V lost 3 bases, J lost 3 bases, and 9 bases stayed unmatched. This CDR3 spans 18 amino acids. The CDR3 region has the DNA TGTGCCATCAGTGATTCGACCGGGACTAGCGGGAGAGAAGAGACCCAGTACTTC. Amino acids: CAISDSTGTSGREETQYF.

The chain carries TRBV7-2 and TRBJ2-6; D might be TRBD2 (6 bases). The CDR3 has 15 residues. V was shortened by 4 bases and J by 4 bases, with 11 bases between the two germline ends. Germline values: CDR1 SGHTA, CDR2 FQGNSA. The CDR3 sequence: CASSSRDSGANVLTF. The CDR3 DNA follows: TGTGCCAGCAGCTCCCGGGACTCAGGGGCCAACGTCCTGACTTTC.

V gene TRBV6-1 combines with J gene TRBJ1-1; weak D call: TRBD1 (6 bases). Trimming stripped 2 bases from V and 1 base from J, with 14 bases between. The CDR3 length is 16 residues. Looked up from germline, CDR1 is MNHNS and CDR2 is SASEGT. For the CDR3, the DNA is TGTGCCAGCAGTGAAACAGGGCTAGGGTCGAACACTGAAGCTTTCTTT. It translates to CASSETGLGSNTEAFF.

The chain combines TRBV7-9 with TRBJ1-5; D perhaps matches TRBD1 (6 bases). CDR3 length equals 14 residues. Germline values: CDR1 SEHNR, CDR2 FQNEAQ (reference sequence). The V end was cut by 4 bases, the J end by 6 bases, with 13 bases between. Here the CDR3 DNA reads TGTGCCAGCAGCTACGGGGGGCGAGGTCAGCCCCAGCATTTT. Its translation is CASSYGGRGQPQHF.

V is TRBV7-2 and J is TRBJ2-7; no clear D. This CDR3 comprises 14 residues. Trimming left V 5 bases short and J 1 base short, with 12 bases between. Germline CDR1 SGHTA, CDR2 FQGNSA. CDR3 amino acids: CASSVDAPSYEQYF. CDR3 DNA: TGTGCCAGCAGCGTCGACGCCCCGTCCTACGAGCAGTACTTC.

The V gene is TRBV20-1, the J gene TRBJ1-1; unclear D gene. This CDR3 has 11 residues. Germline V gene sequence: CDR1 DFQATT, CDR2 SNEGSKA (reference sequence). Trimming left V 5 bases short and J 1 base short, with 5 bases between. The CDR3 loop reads CSAVKNTEAFF. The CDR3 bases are TGCAGTGCTGTCAAGAACACTGAAGCTTTCTTT.

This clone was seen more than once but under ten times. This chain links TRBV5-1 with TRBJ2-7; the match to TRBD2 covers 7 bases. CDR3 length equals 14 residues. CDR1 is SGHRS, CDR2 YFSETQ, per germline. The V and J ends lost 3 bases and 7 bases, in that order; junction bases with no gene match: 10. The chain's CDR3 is CASSSRTSLGEQYF. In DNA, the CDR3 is TGCGCCAGCAGCTCTAGGACTAGTCTGGGTGAGCAGTACTTC.

The CDR3 loop reads CASSYPPDSYEQYF. CDR3 in DNA: TGTGCCAGCAGTTATCCCCCGGACTCCTACGAGCAGTACTTC. The chain is built from TRBV6-6 and TRBJ2-7; no firm D call. Germline V gene data show CDR1 as MNHNY and CDR2 as SVGAGI (reference sequence). CDR3 size: 14 residues. Trimming took off 3 bases at V and 0 bases at J, with 9 bases between the two ends.